This T cell receptor (beta chain) was documented in a study of blood T cells in healthy people across ages (dated by TCRdb to the mid-2010s). The study in broad terms: In model experiments, roughly one uniquely barcoded TCR beta cDNA molecule per two T cells was captured by template switching. Two additional independent replicas of 1 million unique cDNA reads from the same blood draw were analyzed for two donors (one aged 18 to 30 and one aged 80 or older). To track age-related changes in TCR beta repertoire diversity, the study relied on deep sequencing normalized with unique cDNA molecular identifiers. Four age groups were formed from the donors: young (average about 16 years), middle-aged (more than 35), aged (roughly 59) and long-lived (more than 75). To avoid experimental bias, donors of different ages were randomly spread across the sequencing lanes.

Note on this clonotype: The specificity of this receptor is unknown. Qualities for individual bases were not recorded, and no much larger clone is one base off.

The paper as a whole reports these results and caveats: Observed TCR beta diversity per million T cells fell roughly linearly with age, and a significant reduction was already apparent by age around 44. Observed TCR beta diversity correlated strongly with the percentage of naive T cells measured by flow cytometry. Total diversity estimates from one million sequenced T cells were considered lower bounds and underestimates. Compared with the aged group, the long-lived group had more naive CD4+ T cells, fewer expanded clones and increased TCR diversity, suggesting age selection. Because profiling used bulk unsorted PBMCs, naive and antigen-experienced compartments could not be compared conclusively. Because donor CMV infection status was unknown, age-related changes in expanded clonotypes were potentially confounded.

Library method: 5' RACE. Instrument used: Illumina HiSeq 2500. A second 7 to 11 cycle PCR used a sample-barcoded 5' primer and a J-beta primer mix. Each TCR beta cDNA molecule received a unique molecular identifier from a template-switch 5' adaptor carrying 12 random nucleotides. At least 3 million CDR3-containing paired-end reads were obtained from each sample. First-strand cDNA synthesis was performed from all RNA using the Mint cDNA synthesis kit, with priming by a TRBC-specific oligonucleotide. All cDNA was treated with uracil-DNA glycosylase and then went through a first 18-cycle PCR with the universal primers M1SS and BC2_uni_R. On the study's bioinformatics: For normalization, 1 million high-quality reads, each with a distinct molecular identifier, were randomly selected from each sample. Instead of being binned into consensus sequences, reads that shared molecular identifiers were thrown out. MiTCR, with a Q25 quality threshold and the strictest error-elimination algorithm, was used for CDR3 identification, clonotype clustering and error correction. A nonparametric unseen species model with Euler transformation was used to estimate lower-bound total TCR beta diversity. The public reads were reanalyzed by TCRdb: fastp trimming at Q25, MiXCR alignment, in-frame beta chains only. Every CDR3 protein is listed once, alongside the most common genes and DNA of its rows. It is TCRdb's table, rather than the study itself, that gives the V and J calls and clone size. Here the sample has 850,000 to 1,100,000 distinct CDR3 sequences; approximately 38% occur a single time. The ten largest clonotypes hold about 12% of the sample.

The donors were roughly 39 Caucasian individuals from Russia, aged 6 to 90 years, who were systemically healthy. Each donor gave around 9 milliliters of peripheral blood, collected into EDTA-treated Vacutainer tubes. Ficoll-Paque density-gradient centrifugation was used to isolate PBMCs, with at least 7 million per sample. Total RNA, at least 5 micrograms per sample, was extracted from PBMCs with Trizol reagent. The percentages of naive CD45RAhigh/CD27high T cells were determined by flow cytometry on a PBMC aliquot from every donor. The germline V end is reduced by 3 bases and the J end by 3 bases; junction bases left unmatched: 4. There are 14 amino acids in the CDR3, from cysteine to phenylalanine inclusive. Only the CDR3 DNA is retained, 42 bases long and in frame from the first base. The germline V gene encodes CDR1 SQVTM and CDR2 ANQGSEA.

This receptor chain uses TRBV29-1 and TRBJ1-2, and 10 bases in between align with TRBD1. The sequencing input was blood. The sequence was obtained from a man aged 18 to 30 in good health. CDR3 region: CSVDGTGDDYGYTF. The DNA is as follows: TGCAGCGTTGATGGGACAGGGGATGACTATGGCTACACCTTC.